This T cell receptor (beta chain) was documented in a study of a mutant IDH1 vaccine in newly diagnosed glioma. Assay: immunoSEQ multiplex PCR; the TCRdb copy retains only in-frame clones and omits some. The sample holds roughly 56,000 clones, approximately 75% seen once. Only one count was recorded for this clone. Antigen: not known. With V trimmed by 7 bases and J by 2 bases, 5 bases remained unmatched. Germline CDR1 reads MDHEN; CDR2 reads SYDVKM. The CDR3 covers 13 residues. Time point given: week 47, end of study. With topical imiquimod, each dose of the vaccine consisted of 300 ug of mutant IDH1 20-mer peptide.

The starting material was PBMCs, obtained from a glioma patient whose treatment included an IDH1 peptide vaccine. The gene calls are TRBV28 and TRBJ2-7, with 7 bases fitting TRBD1. This clonotype was sampled from a man in his fifties with glioma. CDR3 nucleotides: TGTGCCAGCAACCCGGGACAGACCTACGAGCAGTACTTC. It encodes CASNPGQTYEQYF. The whole variable domain, filled in from reference TRBV28 and TRBJ2-7, reads DVKVTQSSRYLVKRTGEKVFLECVQDMDHENMFWYRQDPGLGLRLIYFSYDVKMKEKGDIPEGYSVSREKKERFSLILESASTNQTSMYLCASNPGQTYEQYFGPGTRLTVT.